The 18 T cell receptor beta chains below come from one sample, sequenced in a study of control samples from healthy donors and cancer patients (TCRdb year 2020). The library was made by the immunoSEQ multiplex PCR assay. What TCRdb holds here is the immuneACCESS table cut down to in-frame rearrangements. Part of the clones is not present; checked against another copy, under half of the missing clones reflect an unresolved V gene, and the others are unexplained. Counted in this sample were hundreds of thousands of clones; 75% to 95% of them appeared once. The biggest ten clones account for over 5.5% of the sample. Sequenced sample: PBMCs. These receptors were obtained from a man in his forties with head and neck cancer.

The rearrangement uses TRBV14 and TRBJ2-2, with D tentatively TRBD1 (5 bases). This CDR3 contains 16 residues. The germline V gene encodes CDR1 SGHDN and CDR2 FVKESK. V was clipped by 4 bases and J by 3 bases, with 15 bases between them. The CDR3 bases are TGTGCCAGCAGCCGCCGAAGGGGCCCTGACACCGGGGAGCTGTTTTTT. Encoded protein: CASSRRRGPDTGELFF.

The gene calls are TRBV3-1 (or the pseudogene TRBV3-2) and TRBJ1-2; the D is unclear. Trimming pared 2 bases from V and 8 bases from J, leaving 18 bases between. This CDR3 has 15 amino acids. Germline lookup yields CDR1 LGHDT and CDR2 YNNKEL (reference sequence). CDR3 sequence (DNA): TGTGCCAGCAGCCAAAGGGCGGCCAGGCCGACGGGCTACACCTTC. Translating it yields CASSQRAARPTGYTF.

V usage is TRBV27 and J usage is TRBJ1-2; weak D call: TRBD1 (5 bases). Trimming removed 3 bases from V and 4 bases from J, with 9 bases in between. This CDR3 spans 13 amino acids. Germline CDR1 reads MNHEY; CDR2 reads SMNVEV (reference sequence). The CDR3 DNA follows: TGTGCCAGCAGTTTTAGGGGCGGCTATGGCTACACCTTC. Translating it yields CASSFRGGYGYTF.

V and J are TRBV5-1 and TRBJ2-3; TRBD2 aligns across 8 bases. The J segment lost 3 bases and the V segment lost 0 bases, leaving 6 bases of the junction unmatched. The V gene's germline CDR1 is SGHRS and CDR2 YFSETQ. The CDR3 sequence is 16 residues long. CDR3 coding DNA: TGCGCCAGCAGCTTGGGTGCGGGAGGAGAAACAGATACGCAGTATTTT. It yields the protein CASSLGAGGETDTQYF.

The CDR3 DNA reads as TGTGCCAGCAGCCACCGGCGGTATTCCTACAATGAGCAGTTCTTC. Encoded protein: CASSHRRYSYNEQFF. The rearrangement joins TRBV5-6 to TRBJ2-1; D is unresolved. The V gene lost 4 bases and the J gene lost 1 base, with 12 bases spanning the gap. Germline CDR1 is SGHDT and CDR2 is YYEEEE. This CDR3 is built from 15 residues.

The genes are TRBV6-4 and TRBJ2-3; D unclear. The CDR3 consists of 14 residues. Trimming stripped 4 bases from V and 4 bases from J, with 12 bases between. CDR1 MRHNA and CDR2 SNTAGT come from the germline V gene. The CDR3 region has the DNA TGTGCCAGCAGTGCGAGCCAGAAAGCAGATACGCAGTATTTT. Encoded protein: CASSASQKADTQYF.

This clone was counted once. The chain uses TRBV27 and TRBJ1-2; a weak D match, TRBD1 (6 bases). This CDR3 spans 12 amino acids. The germline V gene has CDR1 MNHEY and CDR2 SMNVEV (reference sequence). The germline V and J ends were trimmed by 5 bases and 4 bases, with 8 bases remaining between them. CDR3 residues: CASSLRGYGYTF. As DNA, the CDR3 is TGTGCCAGCAGTCTCAGGGGCTATGGCTACACCTTC.

The rearrangement links TRBV7-3 to TRBJ1-1; D is unclear. The CDR3 consists of 15 residues. CDR1 and CDR2 from the germline V gene are SGHTA and FQGTGA. V gave up 2 bases and J gave up 1 base, with 11 bases separating them. CDR3 in amino acids: CASSLWHPPNTEAFF. For the CDR3, the DNA is TGTGCCAGCAGCTTATGGCATCCCCCGAACACTGAAGCTTTCTTT.

The chain carries TRBV28 and TRBJ2-3, with TRBD1 matching 9 bases. The CDR3 consists of 14 residues. Losses at the gene ends were 8 bases for V and 3 bases for J; bases not matched to a gene: 6. CDR1 is MDHEN, CDR2 SYDVKM, per germline. The CDR3 DNA follows: TGTGCCAGCGCCGGGACAGGGCTTACAGATACGCAGTATTTT. This translates into CASAGTGLTDTQYF.

This chain uses TRBV15 with TRBJ1-6; D is perhaps TRBD1 (6 bases). Germline loops: CDR1 LNHNV, CDR2 YYDKDF (reference sequence). V was shortened by 3 bases and J by 0 bases, with 12 bases between the two germline ends. The CDR3 is 17 residues long. DNA of the CDR3: TGTGCCACCAGCAGGACAGGCCTGAGCTCCTATAATTCACCCCTCCACTTT. It yields the protein CATSRTGLSSYNSPLHF.

This sequence joins TRBV11-1 and TRBJ2-7, with D possibly matching TRBD2 (6 bases). Trimming pared 1 base from V and 6 bases from J, leaving 7 bases between. Germline loops: CDR1 SGHAT, CDR2 FQDESV (reference sequence). The CDR3 consists of 12 residues. The CDR3 DNA sequence: TGTGCCAGCAGCTTAGGGAGGGGCGAGCAGTACTTC. It codes for CASSLGRGEQYF.

The J gene is TRBJ2-7, the V gene TRBV24-1; 12 positions match TRBD2. Germline CDR1 reads KGHDR; CDR2 reads SFDVKD. V shed 5 bases, J shed 5 bases, and the junction held 12 bases outside the gene matches. The CDR3 length is 17 residues. This CDR3 is CATSGRLAGALSDEQYF. Written as DNA, the CDR3 is TGTGCCACCAGTGGCCGACTAGCGGGAGCCCTCTCGGACGAGCAGTACTTC.

This chain connects TRBV5-5 to TRBJ2-3, with D hard to call. The germline CDR1 and CDR2 sequences are SGHKS and YYEKEE (reference sequence). The V end lost 0 bases, the J end lost 4 bases, and 12 bases lay between the germline ends. There are 15 residues in the CDR3. This CDR3 reads CASSLGLASADTQYF. The DNA for the CDR3 is TGTGCCAGCAGCTTGGGGTTAGCTAGTGCAGATACGCAGTATTTT.

The chain uses TRBV6-6 and TRBJ2-3; 7 nucleotides agree with TRBD1. The CDR3 runs 15 residues. The germline V gene encodes CDR1 MNHNY and CDR2 SVGAGI (reference sequence). V was clipped by 6 bases and J by 0 bases; unmatched bases: 6. The CDR3 DNA reads as TGTGCCAGCAGACCCGGGACAGCTAGCACAGATACGCAGTATTTT. Residues: CASRPGTASTDTQYF.

This clone turned up a few times. The chain combines TRBV11-3 with TRBJ1-6; possibly TRBD1 for D (5 bases). Germline V gene sequence: CDR1 SGHNT, CDR2 YENEEA. V lost 4 bases and J 7 bases, leaving 14 bases between the germline ends. The CDR3 contains 15 residues. The CDR3 sequence is CASSSLGGGNSPLHF. DNA for the CDR3: TGTGCCAGCAGCTCGCTGGGCGGGGGGAATTCACCCCTCCACTTT.

The chain uses TRBV28 and TRBJ2-7; 8 bases are shared with TRBD1. The germline V gene encodes CDR1 MDHEN and CDR2 SYDVKM. The CDR3 runs to 15 residues. The V segment lost 3 bases and the J segment 2 bases; nucleotides outside the gene matches: 6. The CDR3 protein is CASSFHGTGPYEQYF. The CDR3 DNA reads TGTGCCAGCAGTTTTCACGGGACAGGTCCCTACGAGCAGTACTTC. Full variable domain (outside the CDR3, taken from reference TRBV28 and TRBJ2-7): DVKVTQSSRYLVKRTGEKVFLECVQDMDHENMFWYRQDPGLGLRLIYFSYDVKMKEKGDIPEGYSVSREKKERFSLILESASTNQTSMYLCASSFHGTGPYEQYFGPGTRLTVT.

The CDR3 loop is CASGGRDRVYEQYF. The CDR3 DNA follows: TGTGCCAGCGGGGGACGGGACAGGGTCTACGAGCAGTACTTC. The rearrangement links TRBV6-4 to TRBJ2-7; TRBD1 agrees at 9 bases. The CDR3 is 14 amino acids. With V trimmed by 8 bases and J by 3 bases, 8 bases remained unmatched. The germline CDR1 and CDR2 sequences are MRHNA and SNTAGT.

This sequence joins TRBV7-2 and TRBJ2-5; TRBD2 matches at 7 bases. V trimming: 10 bases; J trimming: 2 bases; junction bases outside the gene matches: 10. The CDR3 is made up of 14 amino acids. Germline values: CDR1 SGHTA, CDR2 FQGNSA. CDR3 sequence reads: CATRRGGSQETQYF. DNA for the CDR3: TGTGCCACCCGACGCGGGGGTTCGCAAGAGACCCAGTACTTC. The full variable domain, rest sourced from reference TRBV7-2 and TRBJ2-5, is GAGVSQSPSNKVTEKGKDVELRCDPISGHTALYWYRQSLGQGLEFLIYFQGNSAPDKSGLPSDRFSAERTGGSVSTLTIQRTQQEDSAVYLCATRRGGSQETQYFGPGTRLLVL.